This TCR beta chain was found in a study of blood T cell repertoires in COVID-19. Background on the study: COVID-19 samples collected from the United States, Italy and Spain covered acute and convalescent phases.

Original methodology: Counts of nucleated cells, estimated from reference gene primer amplification, were obtained. TCRdb keeps only in-frame clones here, not all; method: immunoSEQ multiplex PCR. Clonal size and the V and J genes are those of that table, whereas D and trimming came from the DNA. The top ten hold about 4.1% of the sample, which has 95,000 to 150,000 clones, roughly 88% seen once. Germline V gene data show CDR1 as SQVTM and CDR2 as ANQGSEA. The CDR3 spans 13 residues. V gave up 4 bases and J gave up 10 bases; unmatched junction bases: 7. The V gene is TRBV29-1, the J gene TRBJ1-6; 7 nucleotides align to TRBD1. The sequence was collected from a man in his forties or fifties with acute or convalescent COVID-19. The sample taken for sequencing was peripheral blood. The CDR3 reads CSVGSGGESPLHF. The CDR3 bases are TGCAGCGTTGGATCAGGGGGAGAATCACCCCTCCACTTT.